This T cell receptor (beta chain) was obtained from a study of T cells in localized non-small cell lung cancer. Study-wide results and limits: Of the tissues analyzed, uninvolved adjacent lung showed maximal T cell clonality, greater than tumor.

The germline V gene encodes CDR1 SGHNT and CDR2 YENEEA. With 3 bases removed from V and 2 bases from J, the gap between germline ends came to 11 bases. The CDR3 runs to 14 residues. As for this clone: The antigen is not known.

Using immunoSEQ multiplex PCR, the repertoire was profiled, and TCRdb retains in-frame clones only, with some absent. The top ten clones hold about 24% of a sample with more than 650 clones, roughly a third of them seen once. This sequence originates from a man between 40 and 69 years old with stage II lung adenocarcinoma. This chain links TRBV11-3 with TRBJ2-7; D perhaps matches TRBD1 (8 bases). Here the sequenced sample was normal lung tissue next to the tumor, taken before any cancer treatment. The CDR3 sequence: CASSFTGGAYEQYF. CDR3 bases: TGTGCCAGCAGCTTTACAGGGGGGGCCTACGAGCAGTACTTC.